The 10 T cell receptor beta chains listed next were all sequenced from one sample in a study of blood T cell repertoires in COVID-19. Sequencing was performed with immunoSEQ multiplex PCR; in TCRdb, only in-frame clones are kept and a portion is missing. The sample consists of about 280,000 clones, 89% of them appearing once. Sequenced sample: peripheral blood. Receptor source: a woman between 40 and 55 years old who had recovered from COVID-19.

The rearrangement joins TRBV3-1 (or the pseudogene TRBV3-2) to TRBJ2-7, with D possibly TRBD2 on 5 matching bases. Germline CDR1 and CDR2: LGHDT and YNNKEL (reference sequence). The V end lost 8 bases, the J end lost 3 bases, and 11 bases lay between the germline ends. The CDR3 consists of 12 residues. The CDR3 sequence is CASGPGSYEQYF. CDR3 in DNA: TGTGCCAGCGGTCCGGGGAGCTACGAGCAGTACTTC.

The chain joins TRBV7-2 to TRBJ2-4; the D gene is possibly TRBD1 (5 bases). The CDR3 loop spans 16 amino acids. V shed 1 base and J shed 6 bases, with 16 bases lying between them. The germline V gene has CDR1 SGHTA and CDR2 FQGNSA. The CDR3 DNA follows: TGTGCCAGCAGCTTAGGCCCAGGGTCGGTTGGAAACATTCAGTACTTC. Translating gives CASSLGPGSVGNIQYF. Full variable domain (remainder filled in from reference TRBV7-2 and TRBJ2-4): GAGVSQSPSNKVTEKGKDVELRCDPISGHTALYWYRQSLGQGLEFLIYFQGNSAPDKSGLPSDRFSAERTGGSVSTLTIQRTQQEDSAVYLCASSLGPGSVGNIQYFGAGTRLSVL.

V is TRBV27 and J is TRBJ1-5, with a tentative D call TRBD1 (5 bases). The CDR3 consists of 15 residues. The germline CDR1 and CDR2 sequences are MNHEY and SMNVEV (reference sequence). Trimming left V 5 bases short and J 7 bases short, with 18 bases between. CDR3 sequence reads: CASSRIGGVWQPQHF. In DNA, the CDR3 is TGTGCCAGCAGTAGGATTGGGGGGGTCTGGCAGCCCCAGCATTTT.

The CDR3 DNA follows: TGTGCCAGCAGCTTAGGGCAGGGAGGGAACACTGAAGCTTTCTTT. Protein product: CASSLGQGGNTEAFF. V is TRBV7-9 and J is TRBJ1-1; a possible D gene is TRBD1 (5 bases). The germline V gene has CDR1 SEHNR and CDR2 FQNEAQ (reference sequence). This CDR3 is built from 15 residues. The V end was cut by 1 base, the J end by 1 base, with 10 bases between.

This rearrangement joins TRBV5-1 to TRBJ1-2; 10 bases are a match to TRBD1. CDR1 SGHRS and CDR2 YFSETQ come from the germline V gene. J lost 8 bases, V lost 3 bases, and 4 bases had no gene match. CDR3 length: 13 amino acids. The CDR3 here is CASSSGTGDGYTF. DNA of the CDR3: TGCGCCAGCAGCTCAGGGACAGGGGACGGCTACACCTTC.

This clone came up once. In DNA, the CDR3 is TGTGCCAGCAGCCAAGATAGGCAGACAACTAACTATGGCTACACCTTC. Amino acid sequence: CASSQDRQTTNYGYTF. This rearrangement joins TRBV3-1 (or the pseudogene TRBV3-2) to TRBJ1-2; D call uncertain. Trimming cost V 0 bases and J 0 bases, with 11 bases left between them. The CDR3 has 16 residues. Germline-derived CDR1 and CDR2 are LGHDT and YNNKEL (reference sequence).

This chain uses TRBV7-3 with TRBJ2-1, with TRBD2 matching over 9 bases. The germline V gene has CDR1 SGHTA and CDR2 FQGTGA. The CDR3 is 15 amino acids. Trimming at V came to 2 bases and at J to 6 bases, leaving 5 bases not matched to a gene. DNA for the CDR3: TGTGCCAGCAGCTTAGCGGGAGGGCCTTTCAATGAGCAGTTCTTC. Translated: CASSLAGGPFNEQFF.

The chain carries TRBV7-8 and TRBJ2-7; TRBD1 matches 12 bases. Trimming at V came to 5 bases and at J to 7 bases, leaving 12 bases not matched to a gene. The CDR3 runs to 16 residues. Germline lookup yields CDR1 SGHVS and CDR2 FQNEAQ. The CDR3 region is CASSPLRGQGAGEQYF. CDR3 bases: TGTGCCAGCAGCCCCCTGCGGGGACAGGGGGCGGGAGAGCAGTACTTC.

The V gene is TRBV7-6, the J gene TRBJ2-3; possible D gene TRBD2, 5 bases. The length of the CDR3 is 15 residues. The V gene's germline CDR1 is SGHVS and CDR2 FNYEAQ. The ends were cut back, 1 base at V and 4 bases at J, with 12 bases in the middle. The CDR3 region has the DNA TGTGCCAGCAGCTTAGAGTCTAGCTACCCAGATACGCAGTATTTT. It translates to CASSLESSYPDTQYF.

The J gene is TRBJ2-7, the V gene TRBV19; TRBD2 might be the D (5 bases). The CDR3 length is 15 residues. The germline V gene encodes CDR1 LNHDA and CDR2 SQIVND (reference sequence). Trimming removed 10 bases at V and 0 bases at J, with 19 bases between. The CDR3 protein is CATHSAVSDSYEQYF. The DNA for the CDR3 is TGTGCCACGCATTCAGCGGTTTCAGACTCCTACGAGCAGTACTTC.